The 30 T cell receptor beta chains below were found in one sample sequenced in a study of T cells after yellow fever vaccination. Via MiXCR, TCRdb re-called the 5' RACE reads, giving one row per CDR3 protein. The repertoire holds a few hundred thousand distinct CDR3 sequences, around 4.4% seen once, with roughly a fifth in the top ten. This material consisted of PBMCs, taken 15 days after the yellow fever booster vaccination. These TCRs come from a man between 18 and 29 years old who received the YFV17D yellow fever vaccine.

The table lists this clonotype with many counts. The chain has TRBV5-5 and TRBJ2-7, with a possible D match to TRBD1 (5 bases). CDR1 is SGHKS and CDR2 is YYEKEE in the germline V gene (reference sequence). Trimming cost V 3 bases and J 2 bases, with 12 bases left between them. The CDR3 covers 14 residues. CDR3 in DNA: TGTGCCAGCAGCTCCACTGGGGCAACCTACGAGCAGTACGTC. Encoded protein: CASSSTGATYEQYV.

The chain couples TRBV19 to TRBJ2-6; D unclear. The V and J ends lost 11 bases and 0 bases respectively, with 5 bases between them. Germline CDR1 and CDR2: LNHDA and SQIVND (reference sequence). This CDR3 contains 12 residues. CDR3 in DNA: TGTGCCTCCACCTCTGGGGCCAACGTCCTGACTTTC. Protein sequence: CASTSGANVLTF.

V usage is TRBV12-3 or TRBV12-4 and J usage is TRBJ1-2; TRBD1 might be the D (6 bases). The CDR3 consists of 13 residues. V lost 3 bases, J lost 8 bases, and 13 bases lay in between. The DNA of the CDR3 is TGTGCCAGCAGTTTGACAGGCGAGTACGGCTACACCTTC. It specifies CASSLTGEYGYTF.

This clonotype was counted many times. The chain carries TRBV12-3 or TRBV12-4 and TRBJ2-5; 13 bases match TRBD2. V was pared by 6 bases and J by 5 bases, with 6 bases of the junction left unmatched. The CDR3 totals 15 residues. In DNA form, the CDR3 reads TGTGCCAGCAGAAGGGGACTAGCGGGGTGGGAGACCCAGTACTTC. Residues: CASRRGLAGWETQYF.

The chain links TRBV11-2 to TRBJ2-1; perhaps TRBD1 as D (5 bases). This CDR3 has 12 residues. The V gene's germline CDR1 is SGHAT and CDR2 FQNNGV. Trimming pared 6 bases from V and 13 bases from J, leaving 16 bases between. CDR3 bases: TGTGCCAGCAGGGAGCCCGTGGGGCAACAGTTCTTC. Its translation is CASREPVGQQFF.

The sample holds many counts of this clonotype. The junction and the germline gene differ at one end; a read error may be behind it. This chain uses TRBV7-2 with TRBJ2-7; a weak D match, TRBD2 (5 bases). Per germline, CDR1 SGHTA and CDR2 FQGNSA. The CDR3 is made up of 12 amino acids. DNA for the CDR3: TGTGCCAGCAGCCCCCGTACGGGGTCTGTTGACTTC. This sequence encodes CASSPRTGSVDF.

The chain employs TRBV20-1 and TRBJ1-6, with D tentatively TRBD1 (6 bases). CDR1 and CDR2 (germline): DFQATT, SNEGSKA (reference sequence). V lost 2 bases to trimming and J lost 5 bases, with 7 bases between them. The CDR3 is 13 amino acids. For the CDR3, the DNA is TGCAGTGCTAGAACAGGGAATAATTCACCCCTCCACTTT. Translated, it gives CSARTGNNSPLHF.

This clonotype occurred many times. V is TRBV20-1 and J is TRBJ2-1, with 11 positions matching TRBD2. Germline CDR1 DFQATT, CDR2 SNEGSKA (reference sequence). The CDR3 runs 15 residues. The ends lost 0 bases at V and 7 bases at J; junction bases unmatched: 5. The DNA of the CDR3 is TGCAGTGCTAGAGATATAGCGGGGGGGCGGAATGAGCAGTTCTTC. As protein: CSARDIAGGRNEQFF.

This clonotype was recorded many times. The genes are TRBV9 and TRBJ2-5; 7 nucleotides line up with TRBD2. The germline V gene encodes CDR1 SGDLS and CDR2 YYNGEE. The CDR3 spans 16 residues. V gave up 3 bases and J gave up 0 bases; unmatched junction bases: 8. The CDR3 region has the DNA TGTGCCAGCAGCGAACGCTCGGGACTATACCAAGAGACCCAGTACTTC. Translated, it gives CASSERSGLYQETQYF.

This clonotype turned up a few times. This chain's CDR3 is CASSQADQPQHF. The CDR3 nucleotides are TGTGCCAGCAGCCAAGCAGATCAGCCCCAGCATTTT. The chain links TRBV3-1 to TRBJ1-5; no reliable D call. This CDR3 is built from 12 residues. V was cut by 1 base and J by 5 bases, with 3 bases left in between. The V gene's germline CDR1 is LGHDT and CDR2 YNNKEL (reference sequence).

The chain employs TRBV6-2 or TRBV6-3 and TRBJ1-5, with D uncertain. V was cut by 2 bases and J by 4 bases, with 9 bases left in between. In germline, CDR1 is MNHEY, CDR2 SVGEGT. This CDR3 is 14 amino acids long. Here the CDR3 reads CASSYISGNQPQHF. Written as DNA, the CDR3 is TGTGCCAGCAGTTACATTTCGGGGAATCAGCCCCAGCATTTT.

This clonotype was seen only a few times. This chain links TRBV4-3 with TRBJ1-1; no definite D call. V lost 1 base and J 5 bases, leaving 8 bases between the germline ends. This CDR3 has 13 residues. The germline CDR1 and CDR2 sequences are LGHNA and YSLEER. In DNA, the CDR3 is TGCGCCAGCAGCCAAGTACGGGGAACTGAAGCTTTCTTT. Amino acids: CASSQVRGTEAFF.

This clonotype was counted at least ten times. The chain carries TRBV6-4 and TRBJ2-1; TRBD2 matches 10 bases. The CDR3 totals 15 residues. Germline V gene lookup returns CDR1 MRHNA and CDR2 SNTAGT. V was pared by 5 bases and J by 8 bases, with 9 bases of the junction left unmatched. The DNA for the CDR3 is TGTGCCAGCAGTAAAAGCGGGGGGGCAATGGATGAGCAGTTCTTC. It encodes CASSKSGGAMDEQFF.

This clonotype was counted a few times. The V call is TRBV29-1, the J call TRBJ1-1; 8 bases are a match to TRBD1. In germline, CDR1 is SQVTM, CDR2 ANQGSEA. The CDR3 totals 16 residues. Germline trimming cut 7 bases from V and 1 base from J; bases unmatched to any gene: 14. The CDR3 reads CSARTGHPNSNTEAFF. CDR3 nucleotides: TGCAGCGCTAGGACAGGGCATCCGAATTCGAACACTGAAGCTTTCTTT.

This clonotype came up a few times. This chain joins TRBV6-5 and TRBJ1-1; 9 nucleotides align to TRBD1. The CDR3 covers 13 residues. The germline CDR1 and CDR2 sequences are MNHEY and SVGAGI. After removal of 8 bases from V and 6 bases from J, the junction contained 7 bases not matched to a gene. The CDR3 region is CASGRTGASEAFF. The CDR3 DNA reads as TGTGCCAGCGGTCGGACAGGGGCCTCTGAAGCTTTCTTT.

The V gene is TRBV19, the J gene TRBJ2-7, with D tentatively TRBD1 (6 bases). The CDR3 covers 15 residues. Germline V CDR1 and CDR2: LNHDA, SQIVND (reference sequence). V shed 6 bases and J shed 2 bases, with 17 bases lying between them. Here the CDR3 DNA reads TGTGCCAGTAGGCGAAACCCGGGACACACCTACGAGCAGTACTTC. Protein product: CASRRNPGHTYEQYF.

This clonotype was counted ten times or more. This chain uses TRBV7-2 with TRBJ2-7; TRBD1 might be the D (6 bases). Trimming removed 2 bases from V and 5 bases from J, with 13 bases in between. Germline values: CDR1 SGHTA, CDR2 FQGNSA. The CDR3 is 14 residues long. CDR3 amino acids: CASSLRDNLHEQYF. The CDR3 DNA sequence: TGTGCCAGCAGCTTAAGGGACAACTTACACGAGCAGTACTTC.

The chain combines TRBV12-3 or TRBV12-4 with TRBJ1-1; D is undetermined. This CDR3 region has 18 residues. Trimming stripped 6 bases from V and 0 bases from J, with 23 bases between. DNA of the CDR3: TGTGCCAGCAGCCCGGGTCGACCGCTTCAGACTATGAACACTGAAGCTTTCTTT. Its protein is CASSPGRPLQTMNTEAFF.

This clonotype has a handful of counts. The chain joins TRBV12-3 or TRBV12-4 to TRBJ2-3, with TRBD2 matching over 14 bases. V was pared by 4 bases and J by 2 bases, with 8 bases of the junction left unmatched. The CDR3 totals 18 residues. CDR3 nucleotides: TGTGCCAGCAGTTCCTCCGGGACTAGCGGGGGATCCACAGATACGCAGTATTTT. Its protein is CASSSSGTSGGSTDTQYF.

The CDR3 DNA sequence: TGCAGTGCTAGTTGGGGGGACAGGACCAATCAGCCCCAGCATTTT. This codes for CSASWGDRTNQPQHF. The rearrangement uses TRBV20-1 and TRBJ1-5, with TRBD1 identical over 8 bases. The germline CDR1 and CDR2 sequences are DFQATT and SNEGSKA (reference sequence). The CDR3 has 15 amino acids. The V gene end was trimmed by 3 bases and the J gene end by 3 bases; junction bases not matched to a gene: 7.

This clonotype occurred a few times. The V call is TRBV15, the J call TRBJ2-7; D is unclear. Trimming pared 0 bases from V and 4 bases from J, leaving 10 bases between. The CDR3 consists of 14 residues. CDR1 LNHNV and CDR2 YYDKDF come from the germline V gene (reference sequence). The CDR3 loop reads CATSRDLGSYEQYV. In nucleotides, the CDR3 is TGTGCCACCAGCAGAGATTTAGGCAGTTACGAGCAGTACGTC.

Many counts were recorded for this clonotype. The J gene is TRBJ2-2, the V gene TRBV4-1, with 11 bases fitting TRBD1. The CDR3 totals 16 residues. V was clipped by 3 bases and J by 0 bases; unmatched bases: 0. The germline CDR1 and CDR2 sequences are MGHRA and YSYEKL. The CDR3 reads CASSQGQGANTGELFF. Here the CDR3 DNA reads TGCGCCAGCAGCCAGGGACAGGGGGCGAACACCGGGGAGCTGTTTTTT.

There are many counts of this clonotype. The chain has TRBV7-6 and TRBJ1-1; a possible D gene is TRBD1 (5 bases). This CDR3 has 14 residues. The ends were cut back, 5 bases at V and 1 base at J, with 11 bases in the middle. Per the germline V gene, CDR1 is SGHVS and CDR2 is FNYEAQ. The CDR3 is CASSPRGKNTEAFF. The CDR3 region has the DNA TGTGCCAGCAGCCCTCGGGGGAAGAACACTGAAGCTTTCTTT. Complete variable domain (other parts from reference TRBV7-6 and TRBJ1-1): GAGVSQSPRYKVTKRGQDVALRCDPISGHVSLYWYRQALGQGPEFLTYFNYEAQQDKSGLPNDRFSAERPEGSISTLTIQRTEQRDSAMYRCASSPRGKNTEAFFGQGTRLTVV.

The V call is TRBV12-3 or TRBV12-4, the J call TRBJ1-2; D is perhaps TRBD1 (6 bases). The CDR3 length is 14 residues. Trimming removed 5 bases from V and 0 bases from J, with 10 bases in between. CDR3 nucleotide sequence: TGTGCCAGCAGTCACAGGGAAGCTAACTATGGCTACACCTTC. Residues: CASSHREANYGYTF.

In this sample, this clonotype turned up a few times. The chain recombines TRBV3-1 with TRBJ1-5; perhaps TRBD1 as D (5 bases). This CDR3 has 13 amino acids. V gave up 4 bases and J gave up 3 bases, with 7 bases separating them. Germline CDR1 is LGHDT and CDR2 is YNNKEL (reference sequence). The CDR3 loop reads CASSRQYNQPQHF. The CDR3 nucleotides are TGTGCCAGCAGCCGACAGTACAATCAGCCCCAGCATTTT.

This clonotype was counted at least ten times. The rearrangement joins TRBV7-2 to TRBJ2-5; 7 nucleotides agree with TRBD2. The germline V gene has CDR1 SGHTA and CDR2 FQGNSA. There are 14 residues in the CDR3. The V segment lost 5 bases and the J segment 1 base; nucleotides outside the gene matches: 4. The CDR3 DNA is TGTGCCAGCAGCCCGGGACTAACCCAAGAGACCCAGTACTTC. This translates into CASSPGLTQETQYF.

The CDR3 region has the DNA TGTGCCAGCAGCCATTATACAGGGAAGGACACTGAAGCTTTCTTT. This sequence encodes CASSHYTGKDTEAFF. The V gene is TRBV11-2, the J gene TRBJ1-1; D possibly corresponds to TRBD1 (6 bases). The V gene lost 5 bases and the J gene lost 3 bases, with 16 bases spanning the gap. The CDR3 is made up of 15 amino acids. CDR1 SGHAT and CDR2 FQNNGV come from the germline V gene.

The chain combines TRBV7-9 with TRBJ1-6; D is possibly TRBD1 (6 bases). Germline CDR1 SEHNR, CDR2 FQNEAQ (reference sequence). V was trimmed by 2 bases and J by 9 bases, leaving 14 bases between them. This CDR3 is 15 amino acids long. CDR3 DNA sequence: TGTGCCAGCAGCTTATTGCAGGGGACCGGTTCACCCCTCCACTTT. Its protein is CASSLLQGTGSPLHF.

This clonotype was found a few times. This chain connects TRBV25-1 to TRBJ2-3, with D perhaps being TRBD1 or TRBD2 (5 bases each). V was clipped by 4 bases and J by 4 bases, with 9 bases between them. The CDR3 has 13 amino acids. Per the germline V gene, CDR1 is MGHDK and CDR2 is SYGVNS. This CDR3 is CASSGRGADTQYF. CDR3 nucleotide sequence: TGTGCCAGCAGTGGTCGGGGCGCAGATACGCAGTATTTT.

There are a few counts of this clonotype. The chain links TRBV29-1 to TRBJ1-1; no clear D. The V and J ends lost 3 bases and 10 bases respectively, with 9 bases between them. The germline V gene encodes CDR1 SQVTM and CDR2 ANQGSEA. The CDR3 spans 10 residues. Written as DNA, the CDR3 is TGCAGCGTTGAGCCGGCGGCAGCTTTCTTT. This codes for CSVEPAAAFF.